This TCR beta chain was documented in a study of T cell responses to AZD1222 COVID-19 vaccine. Across the whole study: Pooling was applied to second doses at about 4 or about 12 weeks. Study-wide points: Clonal diversity was possibly underestimated; the donors were predominantly white British and more often female. The peak T cell response came first, and repertoires were sampled only after it.

Some clones are missing from TCRdb's copy, which holds only in-frame ones; the method was immunoSEQ multiplex PCR. The sample has 110,000 or so clones; 85% to 90% are singletons. The V and J ends lost 1 base and 7 bases respectively, with 10 bases between them. This CDR3 comprises 14 residues. Germline V gives CDR1 KGHSH, CDR2 LQKENI. Comments on this clone: The antigen remains undetermined.

The specimen comprised peripheral blood, sampled on day 0 of AZD1222 vaccination. V is TRBV18 and J is TRBJ1-4, with a weak D call TRBD1 (6 bases). This clonotype was obtained from an adult in good health. CDR3 nucleotides: TGTGCCAGCTCACCACTGGCGGGGGCTGAAAAACTGTTTTTT. This translates into CASSPLAGAEKLFF.